This T cell receptor beta chain was profiled in a study of blood T cell repertoires in COVID-19 (dated by TCRdb to about 2020). With regard to the full study: Collaborator samples came from the United States, Italy and Spain and covered acute and convalescent phases of COVID-19. Nearly every sample came with metadata listing a de-identified subject ID, COVID-19 status, age in years and sex. Subjects who had been exposed to COVID-19, were actively infected with it, or had recovered from it provided the deeply sampled blood TCRbeta repertoires that made up the dataset. The prospective study material was composed of cDNA or gDNA derived from T cells, B-cell-depleted T cells, or PBMCs. Samples came from the ongoing ImmuneRACE study (first 160 participants) plus 1,254 subjects from 6 global collaborators. A freely available public database, intended as a resource for researchers studying the immune response to SARS-CoV-2, is where the repertoires were released. Where available, HLA class I and class II types were taken from metadata supplied by the sample provider and were not determined by assay-based typing.

Each collaborating institution followed its own protocols to collect whole blood in K2EDTA tubes. For TCRbeta analysis, collaborator samples were shipped as frozen whole blood, as isolated PBMCs, or as DNA extracted from either sample type. With respect to this clone: Its target antigen remains unknown. The record has no base qualities; no much larger clone is one base away.

Here is what the overall study found, with its caveats: The amount of clinical and demographic metadata varied by source and participant and was provided uncurated.

The immunoSEQ Assay, a bias-controlled multiplex PCR, was used to amplify TCRbeta CDR3 regions from genomic DNA. On the authors' methods: Nucleated cell counts per sample were estimated from amplification of reference gene primers within the assay. To quantify the absolute abundance of each unique TCRbeta CDR3 rearrangement, sequence reads were collapsed and filtered. For each sample, productive Simpson clonality was calculated as the square root of Simpson's diversity index across productive rearrangements. In its TCRdb copy, this immuneACCESS table keeps in-frame sequences only and misses some clones. Where compared with another copy, unresolved V genes explain less than half of these, and the others have no known cause. V and J calls and clone size come straight from that table; D and trimming were deduced from the DNA. A total of 95,000 to 150,000 clones appear in this sample, 65% to 90% of them only once. Of the sample, around 10% is held by the ten largest clones.

The germline V gene (reference sequence) gives CDR1 as SEHNR and CDR2 as FQNEAQ. The CDR3 spans 15 residues, from the cysteine through the phenylalanine. Just CDR3 DNA is preserved here, 45 bases in frame from base 1. Trimming costs V 5 bases and J 1 base, and their ends lie 14 bases apart. The chain uses TRBV7-9 and TRBJ2-5; TRBD1 is possibly the D segment (6 matching bases). The source is a human donor in a cohort sampled during active COVID-19. Source material: peripheral blood. The DNA reads TGTGCCAGCAGCCCCTTAGGACAGTTCCAAGAGACCCAGTACTTC. Its protein product is CASSPLGQFQETQYF.